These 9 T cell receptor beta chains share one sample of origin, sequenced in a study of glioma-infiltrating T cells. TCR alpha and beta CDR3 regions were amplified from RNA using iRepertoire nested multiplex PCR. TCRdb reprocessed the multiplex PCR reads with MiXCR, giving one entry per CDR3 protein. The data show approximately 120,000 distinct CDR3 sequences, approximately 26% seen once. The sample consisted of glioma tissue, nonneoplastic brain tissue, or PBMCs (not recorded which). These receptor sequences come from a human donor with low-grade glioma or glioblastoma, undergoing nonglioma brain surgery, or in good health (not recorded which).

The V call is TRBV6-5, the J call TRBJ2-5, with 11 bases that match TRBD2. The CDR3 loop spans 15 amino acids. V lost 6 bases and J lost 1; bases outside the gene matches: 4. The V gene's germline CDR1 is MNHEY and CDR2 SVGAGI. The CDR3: CASSPGTSGQETQYF. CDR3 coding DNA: TGTGCCAGCAGCCCAGGGACTAGCGGCCAAGAGACCCAGTACTTC.

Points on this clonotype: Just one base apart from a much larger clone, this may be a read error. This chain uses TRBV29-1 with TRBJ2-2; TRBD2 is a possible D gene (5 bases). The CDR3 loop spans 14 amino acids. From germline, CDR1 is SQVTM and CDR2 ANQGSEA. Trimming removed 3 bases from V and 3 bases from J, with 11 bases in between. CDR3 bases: TGCAGCGTTGAGGACTCTGCGTACACCGGGGAGCTGTTTTTT. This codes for CSVEDSAYTGELFF.

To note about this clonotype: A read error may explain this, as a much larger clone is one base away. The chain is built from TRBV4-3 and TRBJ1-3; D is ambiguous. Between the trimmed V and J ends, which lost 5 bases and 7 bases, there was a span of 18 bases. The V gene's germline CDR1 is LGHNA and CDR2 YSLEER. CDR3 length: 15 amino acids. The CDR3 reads CASSVGTGEGNTIYF. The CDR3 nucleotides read TGCGCCAGCAGCGTCGGAACGGGAGAGGGTAACACCATATATTTT.

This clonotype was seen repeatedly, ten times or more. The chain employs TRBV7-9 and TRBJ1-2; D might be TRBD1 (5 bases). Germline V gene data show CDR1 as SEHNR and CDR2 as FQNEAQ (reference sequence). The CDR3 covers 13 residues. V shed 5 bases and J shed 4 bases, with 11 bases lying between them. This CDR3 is CASSQGPSYGYTF. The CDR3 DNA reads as TGTGCCAGCAGCCAGGGACCGAGCTATGGCTACACCTTC.

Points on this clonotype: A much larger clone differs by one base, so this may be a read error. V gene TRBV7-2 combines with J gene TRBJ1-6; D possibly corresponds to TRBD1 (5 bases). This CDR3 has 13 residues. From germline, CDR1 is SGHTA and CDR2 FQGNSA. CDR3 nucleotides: TGTGCCAGCACCTATGGGGGGACTTCACCCCTCCAGTTT. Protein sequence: CASTYGGTSPLQF.

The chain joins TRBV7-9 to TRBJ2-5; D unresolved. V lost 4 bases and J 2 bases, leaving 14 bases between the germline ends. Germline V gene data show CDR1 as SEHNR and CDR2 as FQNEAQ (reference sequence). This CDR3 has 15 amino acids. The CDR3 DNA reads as TGTGCCAGCAGCTACCCAGATAGTAGGCAAGAGACCCAGTACTTC. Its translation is CASSYPDSRQETQYF.

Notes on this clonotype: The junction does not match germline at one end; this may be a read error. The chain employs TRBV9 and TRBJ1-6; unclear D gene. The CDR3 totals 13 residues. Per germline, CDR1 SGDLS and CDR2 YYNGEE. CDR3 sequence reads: CASTSDYNSPLHF. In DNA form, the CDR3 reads TGTGCCAGCACCAGTGACTATAATTCACCCCTCCACTTC.

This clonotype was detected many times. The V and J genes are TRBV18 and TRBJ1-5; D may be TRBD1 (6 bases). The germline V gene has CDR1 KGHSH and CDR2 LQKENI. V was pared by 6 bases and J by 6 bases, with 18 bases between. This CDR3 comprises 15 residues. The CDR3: CASSHRENGIQPQHF. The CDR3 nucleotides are TGTGCCAGCTCGCACAGGGAAAATGGTATTCAGCCCCAGCATTTT.

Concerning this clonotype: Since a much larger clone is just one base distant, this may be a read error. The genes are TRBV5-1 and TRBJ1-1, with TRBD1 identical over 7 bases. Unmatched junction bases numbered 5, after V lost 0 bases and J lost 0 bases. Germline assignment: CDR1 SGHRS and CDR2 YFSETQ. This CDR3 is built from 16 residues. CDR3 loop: CASSLDRGMMNTEAFF. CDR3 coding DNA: TGCGCCAGCAGCTTGGACAGGGGAATGATGAACACTGAAGCTTTCTTT.